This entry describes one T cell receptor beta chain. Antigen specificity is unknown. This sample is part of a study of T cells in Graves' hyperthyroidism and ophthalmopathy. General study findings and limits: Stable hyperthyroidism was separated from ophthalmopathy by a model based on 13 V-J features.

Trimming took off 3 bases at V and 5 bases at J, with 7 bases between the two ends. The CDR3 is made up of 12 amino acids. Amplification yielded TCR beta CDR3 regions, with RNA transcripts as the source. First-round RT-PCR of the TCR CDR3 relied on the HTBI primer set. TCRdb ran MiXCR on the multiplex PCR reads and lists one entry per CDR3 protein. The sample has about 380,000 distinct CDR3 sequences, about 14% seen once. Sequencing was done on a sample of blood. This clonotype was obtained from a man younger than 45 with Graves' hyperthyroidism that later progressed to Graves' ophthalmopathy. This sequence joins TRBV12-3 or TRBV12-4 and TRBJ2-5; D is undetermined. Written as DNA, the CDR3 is TGTGCCAGCAGTTTCGACTGGGAGACCCAGTACTTC. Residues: CASSFDWETQYF.